The clone carrying this T cell receptor beta chain has at least ten counts. This specimen belongs to a study of blood T cells in healthy people across ages. The CDR3 contains 15 residues. The junction had 7 bases not matched to a gene; V was cut back by 5 bases and J by 8 bases. Germline V lookup: CDR1 MNHNS, CDR2 SASEGT. A second 7 to 11 cycle PCR used barcoded and J-beta primers. MiXCR, applied by TCRdb to the 5' RACE reads, yields one record per CDR3 protein. The data show hundreds of thousands of distinct CDR3 sequences, 25% to 35% seen once. The sequence was obtained from a woman aged 80 or older in good health. Source material: blood. The chain is built from TRBV6-1 and TRBJ2-4; 12 positions match TRBD1. CDR3 nucleotides: TGTGCCAGCAGTTCGGGACAGGGGGCAGTGGACATTCAGTACTTC. It codes for CASSSGQGAVDIQYF.